This T cell receptor beta chain stems from a study of T cells in Graves' hyperthyroidism and ophthalmopathy. The TCR beta CDR3 regions underwent amplification using RNA transcripts as the source. With the HTBI primer set, the TCR CDR3 went through a first round of RT-PCR. A single record per CDR3 protein comes from TCRdb applying MiXCR to the multiplex PCR reads. The table has about 290,000 distinct CDR3 sequences, 12% to 15% seen once. Hyperthyroidism in the patients, aged 18 to 65, was newly diagnosed and under 2 months in duration. Study findings and constraints: Ophthalmopathy, which appeared later, was predicted by the model a median 6.5 months before onset. Expanded thyroid clonotypes (above 0.001) were mostly also found in blood.

The CDR3 contains 14 residues. Germline CDR1 SNHLY, CDR2 FYNNEI. The V end lost 3 bases, the J end lost 5 bases, and 11 bases lay between the germline ends. This clonotype was seen many times. Its specificity is not known. The chain uses TRBV2 and TRBJ2-1; D may be TRBD1 or TRBD2 (5 bases each). This receptor was obtained from a woman aged 40 to 50 with Graves' hyperthyroidism. Sequencing was done on a sample of blood. The CDR3 loop is CASSDWGINNEQFF. In DNA form, the CDR3 reads TGTGCCAGCAGTGACTGGGGGATTAACAATGAGCAGTTCTTC.